Ten or more counts support the clone carrying this T cell receptor beta chain. Antigen specificity is unknown. The length of the CDR3 is 12 residues. The germline V and J ends were trimmed by 2 bases and 1 base, with 3 bases remaining between them. Germline V gene data show CDR1 as SNHLY and CDR2 as FYNNEI. The data were taken from a study of T cells in Graves' hyperthyroidism and ophthalmopathy. Across the whole study: Pretreatment peripheral blood was obtained at initial diagnosis. Findings of the study overall: A model of 13 V-J features distinguished ophthalmopathy from stable hyperthyroidism. Blood samples included most of the expanded thyroid clonotypes exceeding 0.001.

This sample holds PBMCs from about 10 ml fresh peripheral blood. Researchers amplified the TCR beta CDR3 regions from RNA transcripts. Primed by the HTBI set, a first-round RT-PCR was run on the TCR CDR3. One entry per CDR3 protein results from TCRdb running MiXCR on the multiplex PCR reads. The sample shows approximately 620,000 distinct CDR3 sequences, about 14% of them seen only once. The clonotype originates from a woman under 40 with Graves' hyperthyroidism that later progressed to Graves' ophthalmopathy. Sequences were obtained from blood. The V and J genes are TRBV2 and TRBJ2-7; D gene uncertain. The CDR3, as DNA: TGTGCCAGCAGTGAATTATCCTACGAGCAGTACTTC. Translated, it gives CASSELSYEQYF. Supplemented by reference TRBV2 and TRBJ2-7, the full variable domain reads EPEVTQTPSHQVTQMGQEVILRCVPISNHLYFYWYRQILGQKVEFLVSFYNNEISEKSEIFDDQFSVERPDGSNFTLKIRSTKLEDSAMYFCASSELSYEQYFGPGTRLTVT.